This TCR beta chain was captured in a study of cytomegalovirus exposure and HLA in healthy donors. Study-wide background: Findings of an earlier analysis included about 100 million unique TCR beta sequences from some 200 million T cells.

Primers for the PCR totalled 60 Vbeta and 13 Jbeta. Some clones are missing from TCRdb's copy, which holds only in-frame ones; the method was immunoSEQ multiplex PCR. The sample carries around 37,000 clones, around 85% recorded once. General observations from the study: Three chains linked to CMV were shown in vitro to be specific for CMV antigens.

Of note for this clone: Its antigen is undetermined.

The specimen sequenced was PBMCs. This clonotype originated in a man aged 45-65 years in good health and CMV-seronegative.

The CDR3 loop reads CASSLVAGTSYEQYF. The CDR3 bases are TGCGCCAGCAGCTTGGTCGCAGGCACCTCCTACGAGCAGTACTTC. The chain carries TRBV5-1 and TRBJ2-7; D remains ambiguous. The CDR3 contains 15 residues. Germline assignment: CDR1 SGHRS and CDR2 YFSETQ. V lost 0 bases, J lost 0 bases, and 10 bases lay in between.